A selection of T cell receptor beta chains follows, all from one sample in a study of blood T cells in healthy people across ages. TCRdb called the 5' RACE reads again in MiXCR, with one record for every CDR3 protein. This table has some 670,000 distinct CDR3 sequences, roughly half appearing once. Sample: blood. The receptors here all came from a woman aged 80 or over in good health. Both conserved end residues are part of each CDR3. D genes are given only for firm matches. The size of a clone is reported for some rows only, either as once, few or many, or as a class for expanded clones.

TRBD1	TRBV5-1	TRBJ2-4	NA	CASSPGTASNIQYF	TGCGCCAGCAGCCCGGGGACAGCTTCAAACATTCAGTACTTC
TRBD2	TRBV7-9	TRBJ2-5	few	CASSLTSGPQETQYF	TGTGCCAGCAGCTTGACTAGCGGGCCACAAGAGACCCAGTACTTC
NA	TRBV20-1	TRBJ2-5	many	CSARLPRETQYF	TGCAGTGCTAGACTGCCGCGGGAGACCCAGTACTTC
NA	TRBV20-1	TRBJ2-2	few	CSGDNANTGELFF	TGCAGTGGGGACAACGCGAACACCGGGGAGCTGTTTTTT
TRBD2	TRBV29-1	TRBJ2-2	many	CSGGLSTGELFF	TGCAGCGGGGGACTATCGACCGGGGAGCTGTTTTTT
NA	TRBV2	TRBJ2-3	NA	CASSDSLGGRYF	TGTGCCAGCAGTGACTCCCTCGGGGGTAGGTATTTT
TRBD1	TRBV18	TRBJ2-1	NA	CASSPLVGTANNNEQFF	TGTGCCAGCTCACCACTAGTAGGGACAGCCAACAACAATGAGCAGTTCTTC
TRBD1	TRBV3-1	TRBJ2-4	NA	CASSQGDRLAKNIQYF	TGTGCCAGCAGCCAAGGGGACAGACTAGCCAAAAACATTCAGTACTTC
NA	TRBV14	TRBJ2-2	NA	CASSLPGWERSTGELFF	TGTGCCAGCAGCCTCCCCGGGTGGGAGCGGAGCACCGGGGAGCTGTTTTTT
TRBD2	TRBV4-1	TRBJ2-1	NA	CASSHFRGLAGGLDYNEQFF	TGCGCCAGCAGCCATTTCCGGGGACTAGCGGGAGGGTTGGACTACAATGAGCAGTTCTTC
TRBD1	TRBV15	TRBJ1-5	many	CATGQHNQPQHF	TGTGCCACGGGACAGCACAATCAGCCCCAGCATTTT
NA	TRBV30	TRBJ2-6	few	CAMGGGAGANVLTF	TGTGCCATGGGAGGAGGGGCTGGGGCCAACGTCCTGACTTTC
NA	TRBV10-3	TRBJ2-7	once	CAISEQGYNYEQYF	TGTGCCATCAGTGAACAGGGATACAACTACGAGCAGTACTTC
NA	TRBV3-1	TRBJ2-5	many	CASSELGEETQYF	TGTGCCAGCAGCGAACTAGGGGAAGAGACCCAGTACTTC
NA	TRBV14	TRBJ2-5	few	CASSQRGRQLQETQYF	TGTGCCAGCAGCCAACGAGGTCGACAGCTCCAAGAGACCCAGTACTTC
NA	TRBV20-1	TRBJ1-1	NA	CSARAPGRMNAEAFF	TGCAGTGCTAGAGCCCCCGGACGGATGAACGCTGAAGCTTTCTTT
NA	TRBV5-6	TRBJ2-1	NA	CASSRYAEQFF	TGTGCCAGCAGCCGTTATGCTGAGCAGTTCTTC
NA	TRBV7-2	TRBJ2-1	many	CASSLLGLVGEQFF	TGTGCCAGCAGCTTACTGGGGCTAGTCGGTGAGCAGTTCTTC
NA	TRBV3-1	TRBJ2-3	many	CASSQPGADTQYF	TGTGCCAGCAGCCAACCGGGAGCAGATACGCAGTATTTT
NA	TRBV10-2	TRBJ2-5	NA	CASSPGPNGETQYF	TGCGCCAGCAGCCCCGGACCAAATGGGGAGACCCAGTACTTC
NA	TRBV7-9	TRBJ1-2	NA	CASSLQGMNYGHTF	TGTGCCAGCAGCTTACAGGGGATGAACTATGGCCACACCTTC
TRBD1	TRBV9	TRBJ2-3	NA	CASSLNPGGGTDTQYF	TGTGCCAGCAGCCTAAACCCAGGGGGTGGCACAGATACGCAGTATTTT
TRBD2	TRBV20-1	TRBJ2-5	NA	CSARDGGRAEETQYF	TGCAGTGCTAGAGATGGCGGGAGGGCCGAAGAGACCCAGTACTTC
NA	TRBV3-1	TRBJ2-7	many	CASSQVVHEQYF	TGTGCCAGCAGCCAAGTAGTCCACGAGCAGTACTTC
NA	TRBV2	TRBJ1-2	NA	CASSEEGTDGYTF	TGTGCCAGCAGTGAAGAGGGTACGGATGGCTACACCTTC
TRBD1	TRBV20-1	TRBJ2-1	NA	CSASRGMNEQFF	TGCAGTGCTAGCAGGGGGATGAATGAGCAGTTCTTC
NA	TRBV10-3	TRBJ2-5	few	CASGPYNEQYF	TGTGCCAGCGGGCCATACAATGAGCAGTACTTC
NA	TRBV25-1	TRBJ2-1	NA	CASSKDGVDEQFF	TGTGCCAGCTCCAAGGACGGGGTGGATGAGCAGTTCTTC
TRBD2	TRBV4-3	TRBJ2-1	NA	CASSRRSSGSAGEQFF	TGCGCCAGCAGCCGAAGGAGTAGCGGGAGTGCGGGAGAGCAGTTCTTC
TRBD1	TRBV28	TRBJ1-2	NA	CASSLPIGQGPNYGYTF	TGTGCCAGCAGTTTACCGATTGGACAGGGTCCCAACTATGGCTACACCTTC
NA	TRBV24-1	TRBJ2-5	few	CATSDLSTGRFETQYF	TGTGCCACCAGTGATTTAAGCACAGGGAGATTTGAGACCCAGTACTTC
NA	TRBV7-2	TRBJ1-4	NA	CASSFRFGTVNEKLFF	TGTGCCAGCAGCTTCCGTTTCGGGACGGTGAATGAAAAACTGTTTTTT
TRBD2	TRBV7-9	TRBJ2-5	once	CASSLTAGGAYF	TGTGCCAGCAGCTTAACAGCGGGGGGTGCGTACTTC
NA	TRBV29-1	TRBJ2-7	NA	CSVARGQIYEQYF	TGCAGCGTTGCGCGGGGCCAGATCTACGAGCAGTACTTC
TRBD1	TRBV24-1	TRBJ1-5	few	CATSDRNRGRGQPQHF	TGTGCCACCAGTGACCGGAACAGGGGGCGAGGTCAGCCCCAGCATTTT
NA	TRBV11-3	TRBJ2-3	many	CASSLGLTSTDTQYF	TGTGCCAGCAGCTTAGGATTGACTAGCACAGATACGCAGTATTTT
NA	TRBV3-1	TRBJ2-7	few	CASSGTQGPGEQYF	TGTGCCAGCAGCGGCACGCAGGGTCCTGGGGAGCAGTACTTC
TRBD2	TRBV28	TRBJ2-7	NA	CASSLWASGYYEQYF	TGTGCCAGCAGTTTATGGGCTAGCGGATACTACGAGCAGTACTTC
NA	TRBV25-1	TRBJ2-5	NA	CVSSERLLRRREETQYF	TGTGTCAGCAGTGAACGGTTGTTGCGGAGAAGGGAAGAGACCCAGTACTTC
NA	TRBV3-1	TRBJ1-6	few	CASSLLPATGTLHF	TGTGCCAGCAGCCTCCTACCGGCCACAGGGACCCTCCACTTT
TRBD2	TRBV20-1	TRBJ2-3	many	CSARRLGLAGGVSSTDTQYF	TGCAGTGCTCGACGTTTGGGACTAGCGGGAGGGGTTTCTAGCACAGATACGCAGTATTTT
NA	TRBV5-1	TRBJ1-1	few	CASSPSGGRNTEAFF	TGCGCCAGCAGCCCCTCAGGTGGCAGGAACACTGAAGCTTTCTTT
NA	TRBV7-2	TRBJ2-5	NA	CASTGRTEQETQYF	TGTGCCAGCACCGGAAGGACAGAACAAGAGACCCAGTACTTC
NA	TRBV20-1	TRBJ2-3	NA	CSARGGTTINTQYF	TGCAGTGCTAGAGGTGGGACAACCATCAATACGCAGTATTTT
TRBD1	TRBV10-3	TRBJ2-6	few	CAIGTVSSGANVLTF	TGTGCCATCGGGACAGTGAGCTCTGGGGCCAACGTCCTGACTTTC
NA	TRBV9	TRBJ2-3	many	CASDKGSTDTQYF	TGTGCCAGCGATAAGGGAAGCACAGATACGCAGTATTTT
NA	TRBV28	TRBJ2-7	NA	CASTPLQGLAYNEQYF	TGTGCCAGCACCCCCTTACAGGGTTTGGCATACAATGAGCAGTACTTC
NA	TRBV2	TRBJ2-7	many	CASSEASMALGSEQYF	TGTGCCAGCAGTGAAGCGAGCATGGCATTAGGATCCGAGCAGTACTTC
TRBD1	TRBV30	TRBJ2-5	NA	CAWSPGQGSSETQYF	TGTGCCTGGTCGCCGGGACAGGGAAGTAGTGAGACCCAGTACTTC
TRBD1	TRBV13	TRBJ2-3	NA	CASSSRTGDTQYF	TGTGCCAGCAGCTCTAGGACAGGGGATACGCAGTATTTT
NA	TRBV12-3/TRBV12-4	TRBJ2-1	once	CASSSYGGPVDEQFF	TGTGCCAGCAGTTCGTACGGGGGGCCGGTGGATGAGCAGTTCTTC
TRBD1	TRBV29-1	TRBJ2-1	once	CSVEGDRPYNEQFF	TGCAGCGTTGAGGGGGACAGACCCTACAATGAGCAGTTCTTC
NA	TRBV29-1	TRBJ1-2	NA	CSVEINGGRVNGYTF	TGCAGCGTTGAAATAAATGGGGGGCGCGTGAATGGCTACACCTTC
TRBD1	TRBV6-5	TRBJ2-5	NA	CASSYSRPGGRPQETQYF	TGTGCCAGCAGTTACTCGAGGCCAGGGGGCCGCCCCCAAGAGACCCAGTACTTC
NA	TRBV7-9	TRBJ2-2	few	CASSPPGLPNTGELFF	TGTGCCAGCAGCCCACCGGGCCTACCGAACACCGGGGAGCTGTTTTTT
NA	TRBV20-1	TRBJ2-5	few	CSASPATRYQETQYF	TGCAGTGCTAGTCCTGCCACCAGGTACCAAGAGACCCAGTACTTC
NA	TRBV29-1	TRBJ2-2	NA	CSVVGGSGNTGELFF	TGCAGCGTTGTCGGTGGTTCAGGGAACACCGGGGAGCTGTTTTTT
NA	TRBV28	TRBJ1-5	NA	CASSQTRALRGSQPQHF	TGTGCCAGCAGCCAAACCCGGGCCCTTAGAGGGAGTCAGCCCCAGCATTTT